This is a list of T cell receptor beta chains from one sample in a study of T cells after yellow fever vaccination. Via MiXCR, TCRdb re-called the 5' RACE reads, giving one row per CDR3 protein. This table has about 230,000 distinct CDR3 sequences, approximately 6.8% appearing once. The sequencing here drew on CD4+ T cells sorted from PBMCs, taken on the day of the yellow fever booster vaccination. The receptor set was obtained from a man aged 25 to 45 who received the YFV17D yellow fever vaccine. Each CDR3 is given with its conserved first and last residue. The D gene is left open where the match is weak. Not every row has a clone size; where given, it reads once, few, many or a size class.

D gene	V gene	clone size	J gene	CDR3 DNA	CDR3 protein
TRBD2	TRBV3-1	few	TRBJ2-1	TGTGCCAGCAGCCAAAGGTTTCGGGGAGGGGAGAATGAGCAGTTCTTC	CASSQRFRGGENEQFF
TRBD1	TRBV12-3/TRBV12-4	.	TRBJ2-3	TGTGCCAGCAGCTCGGACAGGGGGGACTCATATACGCAGTATTTT	CASSSDRGDSYTQYF
.	TRBV20-1	few	TRBJ2-7	TGCAGTGCCCCCCCCCGGGAGCTTGCCTACGAGCAGTACTTC	CSAPPRELAYEQYF
.	TRBV6-2/TRBV6-3	.	TRBJ2-5	TGTGCCAGCAGTTTCCCCCACGGGACGTTCGAAGAGACCCAGTACTTC	CASSFPHGTFEETQYF
.	TRBV5-1	few	TRBJ2-5	TGCGCCAGCAGCTTGAGAAGTTCCGAGACCCAGTACTTC	CASSLRSSETQYF
.	TRBV10-3	many	TRBJ2-3	TGTGCCATCAGGATGACTAGCACAGATACGCAGTATTTT	CAIRMTSTDTQYF
.	TRBV7-2	few	TRBJ2-7	TGTGCCAGCAGCTTACCCCCAACGGGGTTCAACGAGCAGTACTTC	CASSLPPTGFNEQYF
.	TRBV3-1	.	TRBJ2-2	TGTGCCAGCCGGGAGAGTAGCCCCAGCGGGGAGCTGTTTTTT	CASRESSPSGELFF
TRBD2	TRBV7-3	few	TRBJ2-2	TGTGCCAGCAGCTTATCTAGCGGGAGCCCCGGGGAGCTGTTTTTT	CASSLSSGSPGELFF
.	TRBV4-2	.	TRBJ2-1	TGTGCCAGCGGCCCGCGGGTCCGTAGCTCCTACAATGAGCAGTTCTTC	CASGPRVRSSYNEQFF
TRBD2	TRBV7-6	.	TRBJ2-5	TGTGCCAGCAGCTTAGAAATCGGTAGCGGGGTTCAAGAGACCCAGTACTTC	CASSLEIGSGVQETQYF
.	TRBV28	few	TRBJ2-3	TGTGCCAGCTTCCCCTCCGGGGCGGCTGCCCCTGTTACGCAGTATTTT	CASFPSGAAAPVTQYF
.	TRBV10-2	few	TRBJ2-7	TGCGCCAGCATTCCAACTGTAGGCGGACCCTACGAGCAGTACTTC	CASIPTVGGPYEQYF
.	TRBV20-1	many	TRBJ2-7	TGCAGTGCTAGAGATGGGGGATACGAGCAGTACTTC	CSARDGGYEQYF
.	TRBV7-2	few	TRBJ2-7	TGTGCCAGCAGCTTGCCCGCGGGACAGAACGAGCAGTACTTC	CASSLPAGQNEQYF
.	TRBV6-4	few	TRBJ2-3	TGTGCCAGCAGCGACGGGCCGGGAACCACAGATACGCAGTATTTT	CASSDGPGTTDTQYF
TRBD1	TRBV7-9	few	TRBJ1-2	TGTGCCAGCAGCTTGAGGGACAGGGCATATGGCTACACCTTC	CASSLRDRAYGYTF
.	TRBV7-3	.	TRBJ2-1	TGTGCCAGCAGCTTCGGCAGGGGGGAGTACAATGAGCAGTTCTTC	CASSFGRGEYNEQFF
.	TRBV20-1	few	TRBJ1-4	TGCAGTGCTAGATCCGGGACCTATGAAAAACTGTTTTTT	CSARSGTYEKLFF
TRBD1	TRBV20-1	.	TRBJ2-1	TGCAGTGCTAGAAGGAATAGAGGACAGGTCGGAAATGAGCAGTTCTTC	CSARRNRGQVGNEQFF
.	TRBV12-3/TRBV12-4	few	TRBJ2-3	TGTGCCAGCACCTCCGGGACCATGGATACGCAGTATTTT	CASTSGTMDTQYF
TRBD2	TRBV6-2/TRBV6-3	many	TRBJ2-2	TGTGCCAGCAGACTAGCGGGAGCAAGGACCGGGGAGCTGTTTTTT	CASRLAGARTGELFF
TRBD2	TRBV6-2/TRBV6-3	many	TRBJ2-1	TGTGCCATCTATAGCGGGAGCGGCAATGAGCAGTTCTTC	CAIYSGSGNEQFF
.	TRBV20-1	many	TRBJ1-1	TGCAGTGCTCTTCCTCATACATTT	CSALPHTF
.	TRBV10-3	many	TRBJ2-5	TGTGCCATGGGGGGGACACCCCAAGAGACCCAGTACTTC	CAMGGTPQETQYF
TRBD2	TRBV7-3	few	TRBJ2-3	TGTGCCAGCAGCGAGAGACTAGCTGCAGATACGCAGTATTTT	CASSERLAADTQYF
.	TRBV12-5	few	TRBJ2-1	TGTGCTAGTGGTAGAATAGAGGCTGAGCAGTTCTTC	CASGRIEAEQFF
TRBD1	TRBV18	many	TRBJ2-7	TGTGCCAGCTCACCATCCCGACAGGGACCCTACGAGCAGTACTTC	CASSPSRQGPYEQYF
TRBD2	TRBV20-1	.	TRBJ2-3	TGCAGTGCTAGGACTAGCGGGAGAACAGATACGCAGTATTTT	CSARTSGRTDTQYF
TRBD2	TRBV5-1	.	TRBJ2-3	TGCGCCAGCAGCCCCTTACTAAGCGGGAGCCACGGAGATACGCAGTATTTT	CASSPLLSGSHGDTQYF
.	TRBV24-1	many	TRBJ2-7	TGTGCCACCAGTGATTTGAACTCTGCGGTGTACTTC	CATSDLNSAVYF
TRBD2	TRBV6-1	few	TRBJ2-3	TGTGCCAGCACTACTAGCGGGCCTAGCACAGATACGCAGTATTTT	CASTTSGPSTDTQYF
.	TRBV29-1	.	TRBJ2-7	TGCAGCGGCATAGGAGGGGCCGGAGCCTACGAGCAGTACTTC	CSGIGGAGAYEQYF
.	TRBV18	many	TRBJ1-5	TGTGCCAGCTCACTCTCAGGATGGAATCAGCCCCAGCATTTT	CASSLSGWNQPQHF
.	TRBV12-3/TRBV12-4	many	TRBJ1-1	TGTGCCAGCCGCCCGGGGGGGGGGACTGAAGCTTTCTTT	CASRPGGGTEAFF
TRBD2	TRBV20-1	many	TRBJ2-1	TGCAGTGCTAGAGGGGGGACTAGCCACAATGAGCAGTTCTTC	CSARGGTSHNEQFF
TRBD2	TRBV6-4	.	TRBJ2-1	TGTGTCAGCAGTGAAGGGAGGGGCTCCTACAATGAGCAGTTCTTC	CVSSEGRGSYNEQFF
TRBD1	TRBV6-5	many	TRBJ2-7	TGTGCCAGCAGCCGGACAGGGCAAGCCTACGAGCAGTACTTC	CASSRTGQAYEQYF
TRBD1	TRBV18	few	TRBJ2-7	TGTGCCAGCTCACCTTCCAGGACAGGGGGGGGAGAGCAGTACTTC	CASSPSRTGGGEQYF
.	TRBV20-1	few	TRBJ2-1	TGCAGTGGCACAGGGGAGGGTTCCTACAATGAGCAGTTCTTC	CSGTGEGSYNEQFF
TRBD1	TRBV6-5	.	TRBJ2-7	TGTGCCAGCACTTACAGGGGTGTGCCCTACGAGCAGTACTTC	CASTYRGVPYEQYF
.	TRBV12-3/TRBV12-4	.	TRBJ2-2	TGTGCCAGCAGTTTTTCTGAAGGGTTGACCGGGGAGCTGTTTTTT	CASSFSEGLTGELFF
TRBD1	TRBV29-1	few	TRBJ1-1	TGCAGCGTTTACGAGACAGGGGGCGCGAGGACTGAAGCTTTCTTT	CSVYETGGARTEAFF
.	TRBV20-1	few	TRBJ1-3	TGCAGTGCTAGAGAGAGCAGCTCTGGAAACACCATATATTTT	CSARESSSGNTIYF
.	TRBV12-3/TRBV12-4	many	TRBJ1-5	TGTGCCAGCAGCCCATCGAGTCAGCCCCAGCATTTT	CASSPSSQPQHF
.	TRBV4-3	.	TRBJ2-4	TGCGCCAGCAGCCAAGATGGGAGTGGCAAAAACATTCAGTACTTC	CASSQDGSGKNIQYF
.	TRBV12-3/TRBV12-4	.	TRBJ2-6	TGTGCCAGCAGTCCCTTGCCCCAGGGTCCTGGGGCCAACGTCCTGACTTTC	CASSPLPQGPGANVLTF
TRBD1	TRBV28	many	TRBJ1-2	TGTGCCAGCACCTCGGGGACAGGGGGGGACTATGGCTACACCTTC	CASTSGTGGDYGYTF
.	TRBV20-1	few	TRBJ2-5	TGCAGTGCTAGTCCCCCCAAGGGGAGGGGGGCACAGACCCAGTACTTC	CSASPPKGRGAQTQYF